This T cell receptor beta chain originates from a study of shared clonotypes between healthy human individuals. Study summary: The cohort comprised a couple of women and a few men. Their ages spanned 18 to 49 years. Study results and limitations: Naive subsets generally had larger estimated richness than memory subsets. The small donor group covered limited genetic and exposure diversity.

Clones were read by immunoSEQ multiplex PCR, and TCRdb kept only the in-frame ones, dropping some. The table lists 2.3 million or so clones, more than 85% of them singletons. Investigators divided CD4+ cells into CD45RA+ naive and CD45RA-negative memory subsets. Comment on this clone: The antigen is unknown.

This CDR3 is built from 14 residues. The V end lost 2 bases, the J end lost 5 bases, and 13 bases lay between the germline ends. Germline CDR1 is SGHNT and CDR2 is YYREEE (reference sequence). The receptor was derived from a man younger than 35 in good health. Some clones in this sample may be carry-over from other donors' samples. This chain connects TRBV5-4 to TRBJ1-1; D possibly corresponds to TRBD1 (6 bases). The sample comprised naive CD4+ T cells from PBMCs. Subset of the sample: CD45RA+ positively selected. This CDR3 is CASSFNRGATEAFF. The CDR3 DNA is TGTGCCAGCAGCTTTAACCGGGGGGCTACTGAAGCTTTCTTT.